The subject of this entry is one TCR beta chain. Its cognate antigen is unknown. Assay used: immunoSEQ multiplex PCR; TCRdb lists only in-frame clones, some missing. Counted here are about 33,000 clones, roughly 78% occurring once; the ten biggest clones make up roughly 39%. The data originate from a study of T cells in tumors after PD-1 blockade. Looking at the study overall: Either cemiplimab 350 mg every 2 weeks or pembrolizumab 200 mg every 3 weeks was given. Mean per blood sample: about 110,000 templates (24,679-257,772), some 34,000 unique clonotypes. A subset received ongoing vismodegib 150 mg daily alongside anti-PD-1 therapy.

Looked up from germline, CDR1 is MDHEN and CDR2 is SYDVKM. This CDR3 has 15 amino acids. The ends lost 5 bases at V and 6 bases at J; junction bases unmatched: 10. Study-wide points: Some novel exhausted tumor clones appeared in pre-treatment blood, suggesting peripheral recruitment.

This chain links TRBV28 with TRBJ1-1; 9 positions agree with TRBD1. Specimen: PBMCs, collected before anti-PD-1 treatment. The clonotype was recovered from a human donor with basal cell carcinoma. The CDR3 here is CASSATQGAVAEAFF. DNA for the CDR3: TGTGCCAGCAGTGCGACACAGGGGGCAGTGGCTGAAGCTTTCTTT.